Listed here is a single T cell receptor (beta chain). Antigen unknown. Profiled with immunoSEQ multiplex PCR; TCRdb holds only in-frame clones, not every one. This table holds roughly 77,000 clones, 90% found once. Second doses were pooled across both intervals (about 4 or about 12 weeks). The data stem from a study of T cell responses to AZD1222 COVID-19 vaccine. Overall study results and limits: Clonal diversity was possibly underestimated, and the donors were mostly white British, with more females. Repertoires in all cases were sampled only once the peak T cell response had passed.

The CDR3 sequence is 19 residues long. Trimming at V came to 4 bases and at J to 6 bases, leaving 21 bases not matched to a gene. CDR1 SGHAT and CDR2 FQNNGV come from the germline V gene. Material: peripheral blood, obtained 28 days after the second AZD1222 dose. This chain uses TRBV11-2 with TRBJ2-1, with 7 positions matching TRBD1. This receptor was obtained from an adult who received the AZD1222 COVID-19 vaccine. The CDR3 reads CASSSVTGSEKAYLNEQFF. CDR3 bases: TGTGCCAGCAGCTCGGTGACAGGGAGTGAGAAAGCCTACCTCAATGAGCAGTTCTTC. Together with reference TRBV11-2 and TRBJ2-1, the CDR3 gives the full variable domain: EAGVAQSPRYKIIEKRQSVAFWCNPISGHATLYWYQQILGQGPKLLIQFQNNGVVDDSQLPKDRFSAERLKGVDSTLKIQPAKLEDSAVYLCASSSVTGSEKAYLNEQFFGPGTRLTVL.